Listed here are 7 T cell receptor beta chains from one sample, sequenced in a study of patients and donors after allogeneic stem cell transplantation. A single record per CDR3 protein comes from TCRdb applying MiXCR to the RT-PCR reads. The table records about 200,000 distinct CDR3 sequences, more than 35% of them present only once. The specimen sequenced was blood, either unsorted or a sorted T cell fraction (not recorded which). These receptors all stem from a human donor who was either an allogeneic HSCT recipient or a stem cell or donor lymphocyte infusion donor (not recorded which). It is not recorded whose cells these are; they may come from a transplant donor.

The chain uses TRBV7-9 and TRBJ1-2; maybe TRBD1 (5 bases). Germline V CDR1 and CDR2: SEHNR, FQNEAQ (reference sequence). The CDR3 length is 13 residues. Trimming removed 1 base at V and 13 bases at J, with 16 bases between. The CDR3 region has the DNA TGTGCCAGCAGCTTAGAATACGGGGGGTCCTCCACCTTC. Amino acid sequence: CASSLEYGGSSTF.

The V and J genes are TRBV9 and TRBJ1-2, with D maybe TRBD1 (6 bases). Trimming took 3 bases from V and 8 from J, leaving 14 bases between them. The CDR3 runs to 13 residues. The V gene's germline CDR1 is SGDLS and CDR2 YYNGEE. This chain's CDR3 is CASSGNRERGYTF. The CDR3 region has the DNA TGTGCCAGCAGCGGTAACAGGGAACGAGGCTACACCTTC.

The chain carries TRBV20-1 and TRBJ2-2, with a weak D call TRBD2 (5 bases). The V and J ends lost 1 base and 7 bases respectively, with 10 bases between them. Germline lookup yields CDR1 DFQATT and CDR2 SNEGSKA (reference sequence). The CDR3 consists of 13 residues. CDR3 sequence (DNA): TGCAGTGCTAGAGCCGCTAGCCACGGGGAGCTGTTTTTT. Translating gives CSARAASHGELFF.

The chain is built from TRBV7-9 and TRBJ1-2; perhaps TRBD1 as D (5 bases). V lost 5 bases to trimming and J lost 6 bases, with 10 bases between them. CDR1 is SEHNR, CDR2 FQNEAQ, per germline (reference sequence). CDR3 length equals 12 residues. In nucleotides, the CDR3 is TGTGCCAGCAGCCATGGGGACCATGGCTACACCTTC. Protein: CASSHGDHGYTF.

The chain couples TRBV18 to TRBJ1-5; D is unresolved. The V gene lost 4 bases and the J gene lost 3 bases, with 4 bases spanning the gap. The CDR3 has 12 amino acids. CDR1 and CDR2 from the germline V gene are KGHSH and LQKENI. CDR3 amino acids: CASSRDNQPQHF. CDR3 DNA: TGTGCCAGCTCACGTGACAATCAGCCCCAGCATTTT.

The chain is built from TRBV7-2 and TRBJ1-4, with TRBD1 matching over 7 bases. This CDR3 is built from 15 residues. Looked up from germline, CDR1 is SGHTA and CDR2 is FQGNSA. The V gene end was trimmed by 5 bases and the J gene end by 8 bases; junction bases not matched to a gene: 11. In DNA, the CDR3 is TGTGCCAGCAGCACAGGACAGGCCGACGGGGAAAAACTGTTTTTT. This encodes CASSTGQADGEKLFF.

The chain links TRBV14 to TRBJ2-1; D is unresolved. The germline V gene has CDR1 SGHDN and CDR2 FVKESK. The CDR3 runs to 13 residues. The V end lost 1 base, the J end lost 6 bases, and 7 bases lay between the germline ends. Here the CDR3 DNA reads TGTGCCAGCAGCCAAGGGACGATCAATGAGCAGTTCTTC. As protein: CASSQGTINEQFF.